The subject of this entry is one T cell receptor (beta chain). Its antigen is still unknown. Germline assignment: CDR1 SQVTM and CDR2 ANQGSEA. The CDR3 contains 15 residues. The germline V and J ends were trimmed by 2 bases and 0 bases, with 13 bases remaining between them. Before the COVID-19 pandemic, during about 2011-2019, CD4+ T cells were taken from unexposed donors. After about ten days of culture, CD4+ T cells were isolated. Cells permitting, SARS-CoV-2 S/N and four cold-coronavirus spikes were tested on unexposed-donor CD4+ T cells. Cultures received half-medium IL-2 refreshes on days 3 and 7. This specimen comes from a study of CD4 T cells in relation to SARS-CoV-2 and coronaviruses. Across the whole study: PBMCs were cultured with antigen for roughly nine days before TCR beta sequencing. The negative reference was HIV-1 Nef peptide pool or peptide-free culture.

Assay: immunoSEQ multiplex PCR; the TCRdb copy retains only in-frame clones and omits some. The sample yields about 21,000 clones, over 65% seen once. This chain joins TRBV29-1 and TRBJ1-2; D is ambiguous. Material for sequencing was CD4+ T cells from PBMCs, cultured in vitro. This clonotype originated in a human donor in good health. CDR3 nucleotides: TGCAGCGTTGAAACCCCCTTGGGGACTAACTATGGCTACACCTTC. Residues: CSVETPLGTNYGYTF.